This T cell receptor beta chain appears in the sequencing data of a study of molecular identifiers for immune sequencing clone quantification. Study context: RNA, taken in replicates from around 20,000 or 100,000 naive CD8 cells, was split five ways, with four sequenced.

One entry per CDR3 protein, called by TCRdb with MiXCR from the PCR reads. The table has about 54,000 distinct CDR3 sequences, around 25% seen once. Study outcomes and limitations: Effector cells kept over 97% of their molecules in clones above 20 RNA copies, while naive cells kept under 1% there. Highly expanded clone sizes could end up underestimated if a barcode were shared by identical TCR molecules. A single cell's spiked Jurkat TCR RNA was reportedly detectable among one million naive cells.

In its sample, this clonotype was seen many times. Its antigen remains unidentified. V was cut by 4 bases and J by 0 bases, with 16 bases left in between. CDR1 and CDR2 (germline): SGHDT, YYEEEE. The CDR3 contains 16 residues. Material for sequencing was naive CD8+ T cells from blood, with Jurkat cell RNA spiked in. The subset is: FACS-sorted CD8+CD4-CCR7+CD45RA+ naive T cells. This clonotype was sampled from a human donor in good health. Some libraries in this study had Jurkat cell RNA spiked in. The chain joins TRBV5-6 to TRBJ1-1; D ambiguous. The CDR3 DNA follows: TGTGCCAGCAGCCGAACTCCGTCTGGGATGAACACTGAAGCTTTCTTT. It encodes CASSRTPSGMNTEAFF.